The present T cell receptor (beta chain) was sequenced within a study of tumor and adjacent non-tumor tissue in lung cancer. Across the whole study: The cohort had about a dozen adenocarcinoma, a couple of squamous cell and 1 small cell patients. Regarding the study as a whole: TCR diversity was significantly greater in tumor than normal lung tissue. Normal lung showed higher cumulative top 100 clone frequency than tumor.

Germline V gene sequence: CDR1 SQVTM, CDR2 ANQGSEA. CDR3 length: 12 amino acids. The template was RNA from unsorted bulk tissue. Distant lung tissue was collected more than 3 cm away from the tumor edge. Donors were chemotherapy-naive, newly diagnosed lung cancer surgical patients in China, August–late 2014. TCRbeta libraries were built with three rounds of nested PCR, modified from ARM-PCR. Via MiXCR, TCRdb re-called the multiplex PCR reads, giving one row per CDR3 protein. The sample yields 50,000 or so distinct CDR3 sequences, 74% seen once. As for this clonotype: Its antigen is currently unknown. One end of the junction does not line up with germline, which may come from a read error.

This chain joins TRBV29-1 and TRBJ2-3; D may be TRBD1 (6 bases). What was sequenced was distant non-tumor lung tissue. This sequence was found in a woman aged 55-70 years with non-small cell lung cancer. The CDR3 sequence: CSVTGLTDMQYF. DNA for the CDR3: TGCAGCGTTACAGGGTTGACAGATATGCAGTATTTT.